These T cell receptor beta chains were read from a single sample in a study of graft-versus-host responses after intestinal transplantation. The repertoire was sequenced with immunoSEQ multiplex PCR; TCRdb's copy has only in-frame clones and lacks some. The repertoire holds approximately 17,000 clones, with less than 85% as singletons. The sample was ileum tissue, taken 17 days after transplant. The receptors originated from a human patient who received an intestinal transplant, so some T cells may come from the graft donor. Each CDR3 is given with its conserved first and last residue. The D gene is left open where the match is weak. Where a row states a size, it is once, few, many or the class of an expanded clone; other rows omit it.

v_gene,abundance,j_gene,d_gene,CDR3aa,CDR3nt
TRBV4-3,.,TRBJ2-3,TRBD2,CASSQGYSGIRTDTQYF,TGCGCCAGCAGCCAAGGTTACAGCGGGATCCGCACAGATACGCAGTATTTT
TRBV2,.,TRBJ1-1,.,CASSPSRGRANTEAFF,TGTGCCAGCAGTCCCTCAAGAGGACGCGCGAACACTGAAGCTTTCTTT
TRBV5-1,.,TRBJ1-5,.,CASSLFPPDSSNQPQHF,TGCGCCAGCAGCTTGTTTCCACCGGATTCTAGCAATCAGCCCCAGCATTTT
TRBV9,.,TRBJ1-5,.,CASSVDGTQGEPQHF,TGTGCCAGCAGCGTAGACGGGACCCAAGGCGAGCCCCAGCATTTT
TRBV11-1,.,TRBJ2-5,TRBD1,CASSAAGTGMLLEETQYF,TGTGCCAGCAGCGCCGCCGGGACAGGGATGTTATTAGAAGAGACCCAGTACTTC
TRBV11-2,.,TRBJ2-5,.,CASSPFRRGALTQYF,TGTGCCAGCAGCCCATTTCGGAGAGGGGCCCTGACCCAGTACTTC
TRBV6-1,.,TRBJ1-1,.,CASNLGPPQGTEAFF,TGTGCCAGCAACCTGGGGCCCCCCCAGGGAACTGAAGCTTTCTTT
TRBV7-9,.,TRBJ2-3,.,CASSLVLADTQYF,TGTGCCAGCAGCTTAGTTCTGGCAGATACGCAGTATTTT
TRBV19,.,TRBJ1-2,TRBD1,CATWTGGRGYTF,TGTGCCACTTGGACAGGGGGGCGAGGCTACACCTTC
TRBV30,.,TRBJ1-1,.,CAWKGGLNTEAFF,TGTGCCTGGAAAGGTGGCCTGAACACTGAAGCTTTCTTT
TRBV18,.,TRBJ2-7,.,CASSPPGNAYEQYF,TGTGCCAGCTCACCTCCCGGGAATGCCTACGAGCAGTACTTC
TRBV5-1,.,TRBJ1-5,.,CASSLDSAGNQPQHF,TGCGCCAGCAGCTTGGATTCGGCGGGGAATCAGCCCCAGCATTTT
TRBV15,.,TRBJ2-1,.,CATSRDRGEQFF,TGTGCCACCAGCAGAGATCGGGGAGAGCAGTTCTTC
TRBV6-5,.,TRBJ2-1,.,CASRGGLLHNEQFF,TGTGCCAGCAGGGGGGGTTTACTCCACAATGAGCAGTTCTTC
TRBV4-1,.,TRBJ2-3,TRBD1,CASSDDRVDTDTQYF,TGCGCCAGCAGCGATGACAGGGTGGACACAGATACGCAGTATTTT
TRBV16,.,TRBJ1-1,.,CASSPIGREAFF,TGTGCCAGCAGCCCAATAGGGAGGGAAGCTTTCTTT
TRBV6-5,.,TRBJ2-1,.,CASSYGGEQFF,TGTGCCAGCAGTTACGGCGGGGAGCAGTTCTTC
TRBV5-1,.,TRBJ1-2,.,CASSLGMGAYGYTF,TGCGCCAGCAGCCTGGGAATGGGGGCTTATGGCTACACCTTC
TRBV28,.,TRBJ1-1,.,CASSFGASTEAFF,TGTGCCAGCAGTTTCGGGGCGAGCACTGAAGCTTTCTTT
TRBV27,.,TRBJ1-5,.,CASSEPGPYQPQHF,TGTGCCAGCAGTGAACCGGGACCCTATCAGCCCCAGCATTTT
TRBV19,.,TRBJ1-1,.,CASSIRQVGTEAFF,TGTGCCAGTAGTATTAGACAGGTTGGAACTGAAGCTTTCTTT
TRBV7-2,.,TRBJ2-6,.,CASSSSPPSGANVLTF,TGTGCCAGCAGCTCCTCGCCTCCTTCTGGGGCCAACGTCCTGACTTTC
TRBV10-3,.,TRBJ1-3,TRBD1,CAITSDRERGNTIYF,TGTGCCATCACATCGGACAGGGAGAGGGGAAACACCATATATTTT
TRBV9,.,TRBJ1-2,.,CASSVARESGYTF,TGTGCCAGCAGCGTAGCGAGGGAATCAGGCTACACCTTC
TRBV28,.,TRBJ2-1,TRBD1,CASSSWTGVIDEQFF,TGTGCCAGCAGTTCTTGGACAGGGGTCATCGATGAGCAGTTCTTC
TRBV28,.,TRBJ2-7,TRBD2,CASSLSLAGAVEQYF,TGTGCCAGCAGTTTATCCCTAGCGGGAGCGGTCGAGCAGTACTTC
TRBV10-2,.,TRBJ2-7,.,CASSDTADFSYEQYF,TGCGCCAGCAGTGACACGGCAGACTTCTCCTACGAGCAGTACTTC
TRBV9,.,TRBJ2-1,.,CASSVAGNEQFF,TGTGCCAGCAGCGTAGCGGGCAATGAGCAGTTCTTC
TRBV9,once,TRBJ2-7,.,CASSVASQAYEQYF,TGTGCCAGCAGCGTAGCTTCACAGGCCTACGAGCAGTACTTC
TRBV6-6,few,TRBJ2-5,TRBD1,CASSQRTGSETQYF,TGTGCCAGCAGTCAGCGGACAGGGTCGGAGACCCAGTACTTC
TRBV27,.,TRBJ2-1,TRBD2,CASSFGGRARSYNEQFF,TGTGCCAGCAGTTTCGGCGGGAGGGCCAGGTCCTACAATGAGCAGTTCTTC
TRBV20-1,.,TRBJ2-5,TRBD1,CSATGRDSQYF,TGCAGTGCTACTGGCCGGGACAGCCAGTACTTC
TRBV27,.,TRBJ1-2,TRBD1,CASSLGARGHGGYTF,TGTGCCAGCAGTTTAGGGGCCAGGGGGCACGGTGGCTACACCTTC
TRBV6-5,.,TRBJ2-1,TRBD2,CASERGGSGDNEQFF,TGTGCCAGCGAACGGGGCGGGAGCGGTGATAATGAGCAGTTCTTC
TRBV6-6,.,TRBJ2-1,TRBD2,CASSYSSLADYNEQFF,TGTGCCAGCAGTTACTCGAGTCTAGCGGACTACAATGAGCAGTTCTTC
TRBV27,once,TRBJ2-1,TRBD2,CASSSLAGVSVQFF,TGTGCCAGCAGTTCACTAGCGGGAGTAAGCGTGCAGTTCTTC
TRBV7-2,.,TRBJ1-1,TRBD1,CASSLYYRGLTEAFF,TGTGCCAGCAGCTTATATTACAGGGGATTGACTGAAGCTTTCTTT
TRBV6-1,.,TRBJ1-4,.,CASSDRYSTATNEKLFF,TGTGCCAGCAGTGATCGATACTCGACAGCAACTAATGAAAAACTGTTTTTT
TRBV9,.,TRBJ1-2,.,CASSGRGRAYGYTF,TGTGCCAGCAGCGGAAGAGGCAGGGCCTATGGCTACACCTTC
TRBV6-5,.,TRBJ2-7,.,CASSYVLFPRETEQYF,TGTGCCAGCAGTTACGTCCTTTTTCCCCGGGAGACGGAGCAGTACTTC
TRBV10-1,.,TRBJ2-7,.,CASRGPGFEQYF,TGCGCCAGCAGAGGACCAGGGTTTGAGCAGTACTTC
TRBV6-6,.,TRBJ2-5,.,CASSYMGETQYF,TGTGCCAGCAGTTATATGGGAGAGACCCAGTACTTC
TRBV2,.,TRBJ1-2,.,CASARGAFNYGYTF,TGTGCCAGCGCTCGGGGGGCGTTTAACTATGGCTACACCTTC
TRBV20-1,.,TRBJ2-3,.,CSGLVTDTQYF,TGCAGTGGGTTAGTCACAGATACGCAGTATTTT
TRBV20-1,.,TRBJ2-7,.,CTSGAGYEQYF,TGCACGTCGGGGGCGGGCTACGAGCAGTACTTC
TRBV7-3,.,TRBJ2-7,TRBD1,CASSLIRGQGRSYEQYF,TGTGCCAGCAGCTTAATAAGAGGACAGGGGAGGTCCTACGAGCAGTACTTC
TRBV6-1,.,TRBJ2-7,.,CASSEWPESEQYF,TGTGCCAGCAGTGAATGGCCAGAGTCCGAGCAGTACTTC
TRBV9,.,TRBJ2-6,TRBD2,CASSVGGSSGANVLTF,TGTGCCAGCAGCGTGGGGGGGAGCTCTGGGGCCAACGTCCTGACTTTC
TRBV11-2,.,TRBJ1-1,.,CASSFGRYRANTEAFF,TGTGCCAGCAGCTTCGGCAGGTACAGGGCGAACACTGAAGCTTTCTTT
TRBV11-2,once,TRBJ2-7,.,CASSLGQGIHEQYF,TGTGCCAGCAGCTTAGGCCAGGGGATCCACGAGCAGTACTTC
TRBV11-2,.,TRBJ2-1,.,CASSRASYNEQFF,TGTGCCAGCAGCCGCGCTAGCTACAATGAGCAGTTCTTC
TRBV14,.,TRBJ1-4,.,CASSQGYGSEKLFF,TGTGCCAGCAGCCAAGGATATGGGAGTGAAAAACTGTTTTTT
TRBV9,.,TRBJ2-1,.,CASSGWRDNYNEQFF,TGTGCCAGCAGCGGGTGGCGGGACAACTACAATGAGCAGTTCTTC
TRBV5-4,.,TRBJ2-7,TRBD2,CASSPGTSGVGPHYEQYF,TGTGCCAGCAGTCCCGGGACTAGCGGGGTTGGGCCCCACTACGAGCAGTACTTC
TRBV28,.,TRBJ2-7,.,CASSSYPDRVKDEQYF,TGTGCCAGCAGCTCCTACCCCGACAGAGTGAAGGACGAGCAGTACTTC